This T cell receptor beta chain was captured by sequencing in a study of T cell responses to AZD1222 COVID-19 vaccine. Germline values: CDR1 LNHDA, CDR2 SQIVND (reference sequence). This CDR3 comprises 15 residues. J lost 2 bases, V lost 5 bases, and 7 bases had no gene match. Here immunoSEQ multiplex PCR was the method, and the copy in TCRdb shows in-frame clones only, minus some. In the table there are around 110,000 clones, 75% to 90% of which are singletons. This clone is a singleton in its sample. The chain carries TRBV19 and TRBJ2-7, with TRBD1 matching over 9 bases. The sample was peripheral blood, taken on day 0 of MenACWY control vaccination. The clonotype comes from an adult in good health. The CDR3 nucleotides read TGTGCCAGTAGTGAATCGGGACAGGGCACCTACGAGCAGTACTTC. Translation gives CASSESGQGTYEQYF.